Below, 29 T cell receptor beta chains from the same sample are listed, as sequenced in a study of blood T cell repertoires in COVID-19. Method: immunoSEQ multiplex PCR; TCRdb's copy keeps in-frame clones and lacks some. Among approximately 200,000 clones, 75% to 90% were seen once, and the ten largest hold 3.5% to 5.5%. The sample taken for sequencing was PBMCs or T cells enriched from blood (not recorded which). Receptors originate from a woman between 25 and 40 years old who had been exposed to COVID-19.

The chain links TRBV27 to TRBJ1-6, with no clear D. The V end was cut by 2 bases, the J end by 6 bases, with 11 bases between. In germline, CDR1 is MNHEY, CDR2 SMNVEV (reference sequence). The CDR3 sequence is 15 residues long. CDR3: CASSLLSPSNSPLHF. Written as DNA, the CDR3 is TGTGCCAGCAGTTTACTGTCCCCCTCTAATTCACCCCTCCACTTT.

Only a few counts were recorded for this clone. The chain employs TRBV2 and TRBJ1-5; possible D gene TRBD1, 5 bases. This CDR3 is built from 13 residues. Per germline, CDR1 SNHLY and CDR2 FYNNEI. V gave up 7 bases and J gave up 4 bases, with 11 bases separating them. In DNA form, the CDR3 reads TGTGCCAGCACCAAGACAGTAAATCAGCCCCAGCATTTT. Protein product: CASTKTVNQPQHF.

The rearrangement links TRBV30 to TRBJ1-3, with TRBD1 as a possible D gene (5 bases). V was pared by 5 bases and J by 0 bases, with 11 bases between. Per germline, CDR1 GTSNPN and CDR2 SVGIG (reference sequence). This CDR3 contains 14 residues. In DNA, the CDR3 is TGTGCCTGGGGACCAGGGCACTCTGGAAACACCATATATTTT. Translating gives CAWGPGHSGNTIYF.

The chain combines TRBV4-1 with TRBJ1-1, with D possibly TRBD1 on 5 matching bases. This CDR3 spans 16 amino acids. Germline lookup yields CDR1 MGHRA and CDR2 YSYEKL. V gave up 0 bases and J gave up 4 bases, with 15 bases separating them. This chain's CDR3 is CASSQEGAGLSTEAFF. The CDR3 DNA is TGCGCCAGCAGCCAAGAAGGGGCAGGGCTTAGCACTGAAGCTTTCTTT.

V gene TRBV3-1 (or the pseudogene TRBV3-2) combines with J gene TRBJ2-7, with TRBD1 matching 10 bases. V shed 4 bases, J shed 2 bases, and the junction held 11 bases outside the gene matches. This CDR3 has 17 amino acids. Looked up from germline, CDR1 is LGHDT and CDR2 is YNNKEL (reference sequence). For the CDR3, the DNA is TGTGCCAGCAGCCCAAAACGGGGACAGGGGTCCGCCTACGAGCAGTACTTC. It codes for CASSPKRGQGSAYEQYF.

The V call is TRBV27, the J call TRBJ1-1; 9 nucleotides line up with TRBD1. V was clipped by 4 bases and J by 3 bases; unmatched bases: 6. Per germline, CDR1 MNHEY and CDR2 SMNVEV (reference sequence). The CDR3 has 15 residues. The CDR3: CASSSDRGRHTEAFF. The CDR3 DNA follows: TGTGCCAGCAGTTCCGACAGGGGGAGGCACACTGAAGCTTTCTTT.

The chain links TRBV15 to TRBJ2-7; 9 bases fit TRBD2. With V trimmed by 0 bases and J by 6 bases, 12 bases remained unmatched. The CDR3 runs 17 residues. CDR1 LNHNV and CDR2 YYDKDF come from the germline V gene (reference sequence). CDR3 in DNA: TGTGCCACCAGCAGAGAAAGGCTAGCGGGGAAACGGGCCGAGCAGTACTTC. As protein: CATSRERLAGKRAEQYF.

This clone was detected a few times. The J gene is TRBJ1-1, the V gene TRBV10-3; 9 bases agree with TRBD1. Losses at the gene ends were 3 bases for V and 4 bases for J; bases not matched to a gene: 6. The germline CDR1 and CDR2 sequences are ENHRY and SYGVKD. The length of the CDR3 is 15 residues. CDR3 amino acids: CAISDPGQGITEAFF. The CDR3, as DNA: TGTGCCATCAGTGACCCTGGACAGGGGATCACTGAAGCTTTCTTT.

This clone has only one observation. The CDR3 here is CASSLGITNYGYTF. CDR3 nucleotide sequence: TGTGCCAGCAGTCTCGGGATCACTAACTATGGCTACACCTTC. V is TRBV3-1 (or the pseudogene TRBV3-2) and J is TRBJ1-2; D gene ambiguous. Germline values: CDR1 LGHDT, CDR2 YNNKEL (reference sequence). CDR3 length: 14 residues. V was shortened by 6 bases and J by 0 bases, with 11 bases between the two germline ends.

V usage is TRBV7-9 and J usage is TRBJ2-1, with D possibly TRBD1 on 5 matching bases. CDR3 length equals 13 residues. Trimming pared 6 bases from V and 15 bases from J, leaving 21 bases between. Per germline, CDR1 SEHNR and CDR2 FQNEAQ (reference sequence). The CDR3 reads CASSPTSGPGRFF. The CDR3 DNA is TGTGCCAGCAGTCCGACCTCCGGCCCAGGGCGGTTCTTC.

The CDR3 reads CASSSQDRREQYF. The CDR3 nucleotides are TGTGCCAGCAGCTCCCAGGACAGGCGCGAGCAGTACTTC. The chain combines TRBV5-5 with TRBJ2-7; 7 bases agree with TRBD1. Germline V CDR1 and CDR2: SGHKS, YYEKEE (reference sequence). V trimming: 3 bases; J trimming: 6 bases; junction bases outside the gene matches: 6. This CDR3 has 13 residues.

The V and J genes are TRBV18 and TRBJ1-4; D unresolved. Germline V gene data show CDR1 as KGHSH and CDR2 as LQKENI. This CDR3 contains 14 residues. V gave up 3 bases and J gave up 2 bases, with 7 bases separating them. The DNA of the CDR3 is TGTGCCAGCTCACCTTCGGGGACTAATGAAAAACTGTTTTTT. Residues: CASSPSGTNEKLFF.

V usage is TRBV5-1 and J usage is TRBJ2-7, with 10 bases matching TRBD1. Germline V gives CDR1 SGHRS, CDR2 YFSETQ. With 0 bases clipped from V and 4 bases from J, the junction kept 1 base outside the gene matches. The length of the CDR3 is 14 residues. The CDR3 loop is CASSLGTGGYEQYF. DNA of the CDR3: TGCGCCAGCAGCTTGGGGACAGGGGGTTACGAGCAGTACTTC.

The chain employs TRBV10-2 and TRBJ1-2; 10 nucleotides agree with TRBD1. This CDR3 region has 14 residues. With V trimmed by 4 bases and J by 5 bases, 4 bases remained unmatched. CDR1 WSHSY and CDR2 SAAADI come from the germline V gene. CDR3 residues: CASSGGQGEYGYTF. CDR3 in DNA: TGCGCCAGCAGTGGTGGACAGGGGGAATATGGCTACACCTTC.

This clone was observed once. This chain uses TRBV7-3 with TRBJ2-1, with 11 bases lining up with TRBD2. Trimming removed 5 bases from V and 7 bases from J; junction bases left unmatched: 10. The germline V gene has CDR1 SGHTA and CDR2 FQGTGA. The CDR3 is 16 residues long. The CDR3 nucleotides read TGTGCCAGCAGCCTATTAGCGGGGGGGCTTATTAATGAGCAGTTCTTC. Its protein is CASSLLAGGLINEQFF.

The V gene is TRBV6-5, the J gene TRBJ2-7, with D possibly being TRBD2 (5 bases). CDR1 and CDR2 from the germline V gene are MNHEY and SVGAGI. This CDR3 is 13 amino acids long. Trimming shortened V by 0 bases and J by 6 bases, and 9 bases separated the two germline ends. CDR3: CASSYSRGSEQYF. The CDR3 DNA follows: TGTGCCAGCAGTTACTCGCGCGGGTCCGAGCAGTACTTC.

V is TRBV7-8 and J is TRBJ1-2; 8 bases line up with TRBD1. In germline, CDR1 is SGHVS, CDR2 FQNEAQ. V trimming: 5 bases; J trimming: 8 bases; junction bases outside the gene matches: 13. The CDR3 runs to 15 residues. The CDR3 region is CASSLVPDRAGGYTF. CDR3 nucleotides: TGTGCCAGCAGCCTCGTCCCGGACAGGGCGGGGGGCTACACCTTC.

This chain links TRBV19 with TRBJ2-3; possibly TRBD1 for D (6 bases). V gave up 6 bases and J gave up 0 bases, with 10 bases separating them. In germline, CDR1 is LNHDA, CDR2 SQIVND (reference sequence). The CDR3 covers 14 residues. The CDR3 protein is CASSLGQSTDTQYF. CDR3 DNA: TGTGCCAGTAGCCTGGGACAAAGCACAGATACGCAGTATTTT.

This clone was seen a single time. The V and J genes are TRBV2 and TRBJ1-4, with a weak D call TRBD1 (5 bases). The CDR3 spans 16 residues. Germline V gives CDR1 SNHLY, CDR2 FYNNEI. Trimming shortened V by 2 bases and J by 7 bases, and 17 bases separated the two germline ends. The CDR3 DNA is TGTGCCAGCAGTGAAAGGACGGGAAGGGGAGGTGAAAAACTGTTTTTT. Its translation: CASSERTGRGGEKLFF.

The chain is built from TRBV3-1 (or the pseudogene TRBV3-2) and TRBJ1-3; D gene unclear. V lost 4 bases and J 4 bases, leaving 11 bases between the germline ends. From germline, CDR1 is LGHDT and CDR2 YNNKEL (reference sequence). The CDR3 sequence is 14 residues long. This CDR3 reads CASSPRGKGNTIYF. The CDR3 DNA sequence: TGTGCCAGCAGCCCCCGAGGGAAGGGAAACACCATATATTTT.

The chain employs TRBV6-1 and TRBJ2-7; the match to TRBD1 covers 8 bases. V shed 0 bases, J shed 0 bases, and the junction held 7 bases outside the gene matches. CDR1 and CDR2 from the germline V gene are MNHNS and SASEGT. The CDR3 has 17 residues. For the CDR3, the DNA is TGTGCCAGCAGTGAAGCAATGACAGGGGCCCTCTCCTACGAGCAGTACTTC. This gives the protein CASSEAMTGALSYEQYF.

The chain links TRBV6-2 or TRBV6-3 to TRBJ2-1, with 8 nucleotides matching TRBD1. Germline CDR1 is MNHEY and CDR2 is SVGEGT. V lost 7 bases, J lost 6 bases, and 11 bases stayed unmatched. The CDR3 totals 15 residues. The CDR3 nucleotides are TGTGCCAGCACCCCCCTCAGGGACAGGACCAATGAGCAGTTCTTC. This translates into CASTPLRDRTNEQFF.

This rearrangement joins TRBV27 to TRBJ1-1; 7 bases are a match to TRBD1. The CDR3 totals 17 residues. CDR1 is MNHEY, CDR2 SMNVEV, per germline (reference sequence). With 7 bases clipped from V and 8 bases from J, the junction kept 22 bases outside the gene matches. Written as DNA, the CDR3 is TGTGCCAGCAAGGGGCGGGTTGCAACAGGGGCACGTTTGGAAGCTTTCTTT. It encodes CASKGRVATGARLEAFF.

This CDR3 is CASSERLAGRSTDTQYF. CDR3 nucleotides: TGTGCCAGCAGTGAACGGCTAGCGGGGCGATCCACAGATACGCAGTATTTT. The chain couples TRBV6-1 to TRBJ2-3; TRBD2 agrees at 9 bases. The CDR3 consists of 17 residues. From germline, CDR1 is MNHNS and CDR2 SASEGT. The junction had 8 bases not matched to a gene; V was cut back by 2 bases and J by 2 bases.

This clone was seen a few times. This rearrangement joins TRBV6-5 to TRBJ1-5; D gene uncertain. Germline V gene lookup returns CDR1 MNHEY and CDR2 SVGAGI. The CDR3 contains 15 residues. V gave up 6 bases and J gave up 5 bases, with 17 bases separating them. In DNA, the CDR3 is TGTGCCAGCAGGGGTTTCGGGGAGGTGGATCAGCCCCAGCATTTT. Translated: CASRGFGEVDQPQHF.

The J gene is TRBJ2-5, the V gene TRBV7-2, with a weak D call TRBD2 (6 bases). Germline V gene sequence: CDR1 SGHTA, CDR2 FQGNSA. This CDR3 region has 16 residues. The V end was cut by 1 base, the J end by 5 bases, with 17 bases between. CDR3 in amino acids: CASSLVVGGAGETQYF. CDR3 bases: TGTGCCAGCAGCTTAGTGGTCGGGGGAGCCGGGGAGACCCAGTACTTC.

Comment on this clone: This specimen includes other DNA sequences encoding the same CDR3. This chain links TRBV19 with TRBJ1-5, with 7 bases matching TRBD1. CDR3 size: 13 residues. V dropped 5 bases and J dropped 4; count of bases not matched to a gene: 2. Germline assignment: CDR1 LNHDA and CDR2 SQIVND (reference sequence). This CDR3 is CASSRQGNQPQHF. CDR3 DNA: TGTGCCAGTAGTCGACAGGGTAATCAGCCCCAGCATTTT.

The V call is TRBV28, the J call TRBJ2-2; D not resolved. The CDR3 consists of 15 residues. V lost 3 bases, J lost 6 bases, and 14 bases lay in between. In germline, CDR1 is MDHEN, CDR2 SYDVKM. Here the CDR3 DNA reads TGTGCCAGCAGTTTCGCGAGTCTACGATCCGGGGAGCTGTTTTTT. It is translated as CASSFASLRSGELFF.

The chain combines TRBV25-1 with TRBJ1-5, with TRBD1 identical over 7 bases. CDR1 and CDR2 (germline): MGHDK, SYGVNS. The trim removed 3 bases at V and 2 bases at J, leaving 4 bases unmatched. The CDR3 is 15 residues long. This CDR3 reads CASSDRGLGNQPQHF. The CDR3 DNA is TGTGCCAGCAGTGATAGGGGGCTGGGCAATCAGCCCCAGCATTTT.